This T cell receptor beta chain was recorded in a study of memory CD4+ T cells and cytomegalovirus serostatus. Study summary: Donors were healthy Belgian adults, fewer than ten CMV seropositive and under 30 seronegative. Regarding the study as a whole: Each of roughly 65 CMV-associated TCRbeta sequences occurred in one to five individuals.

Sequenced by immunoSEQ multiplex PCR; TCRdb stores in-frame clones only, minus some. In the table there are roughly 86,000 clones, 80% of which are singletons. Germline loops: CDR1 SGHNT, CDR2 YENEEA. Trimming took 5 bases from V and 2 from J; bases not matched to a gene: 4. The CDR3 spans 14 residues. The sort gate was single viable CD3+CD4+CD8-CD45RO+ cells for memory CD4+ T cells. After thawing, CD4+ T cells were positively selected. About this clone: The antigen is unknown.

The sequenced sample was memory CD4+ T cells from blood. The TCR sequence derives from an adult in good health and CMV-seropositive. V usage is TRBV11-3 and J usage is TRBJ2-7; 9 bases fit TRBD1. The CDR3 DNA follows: TGTGCCAGCAGCACCGGGACAGGGACCTACGAGCAGTACTTC. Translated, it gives CASSTGTGTYEQYF.